There are a few counts of the clone carrying this TCR beta chain. Its antigen is not identified. The junction departs from germline at one end; a sequencing error may be responsible. The record originates from a study of T cells in Graves' hyperthyroidism and ophthalmopathy. Findings and limits, study-wide: Stable hyperthyroidism and ophthalmopathy were separated using 13 V-J signatures. Expanded thyroid clonotypes (above 0.001) were mostly also found in blood.

The investigators amplified TCR beta CDR3 regions from RNA transcripts. With the HTBI primer set, the TCR CDR3 went through a first round of RT-PCR. MiXCR, run by TCRdb on the multiplex PCR reads, gives a single entry per CDR3 protein. The table includes about 520,000 distinct CDR3 sequences, less than 25% detected once. Exclusion of a patient resulted from uncontrolled infection, other autoimmune disease, pregnancy or lactation. Source material for PBMCs was over 8 ml fresh peripheral blood. This CDR3 is built from 14 residues. Looked up from germline, CDR1 is SGHAT and CDR2 is FQNNGV. The receptor was isolated from a man between 18 and 35 years old with Graves' hyperthyroidism. The chain employs TRBV11-2 and TRBJ2-2, with D possibly being TRBD2 (5 bases). The sequenced material came from blood. The CDR3 loop reads CASSLRLRTGELCF. Written as DNA, the CDR3 is TGTGCCAGCAGCTTGCGACTCCGCACCGGGGAGCTGTGTTTT.